The 26 T cell receptor beta chains reported below all come from one sample, sequenced in a study of cytomegalovirus exposure and HLA in healthy donors. Sequenced by immunoSEQ multiplex PCR; TCRdb stores in-frame clones only, minus some. Seen here are roughly 280,000 clones, about 86% observed once, and the top ten hold roughly 1%. Input material: PBMCs. These receptors were taken from a woman aged 18-35 years in good health and CMV-seronegative.

The V gene is TRBV28, the J gene TRBJ2-1; D is possibly TRBD2 (6 bases). Trimming pared 6 bases from V and 9 bases from J, leaving 15 bases between. The CDR3 runs to 13 residues. The germline CDR1 and CDR2 sequences are MDHEN and SYDVKM. The CDR3 sequence is CASSPRPGGEQFF. The CDR3 DNA sequence: TGTGCCAGCAGCCCACGACCCGGGGGTGAGCAGTTCTTC.

CDR3 nucleotides: TGTGCCAGCAGCTTGGCAGCGGGAGCTATCGAGCAGTACTTC. It codes for CASSLAAGAIEQYF. The chain has TRBV5-5 and TRBJ2-7; 8 nucleotides line up with TRBD2. From germline, CDR1 is SGHKS and CDR2 YYEKEE (reference sequence). The CDR3 length is 14 residues. V gave up 0 bases and J gave up 6 bases; unmatched junction bases: 5.

This chain connects TRBV5-4 to TRBJ2-7; 9 bases are a match to TRBD1. The CDR3 consists of 15 residues. Trimming cost V 2 bases and J 3 bases; bases outside gene matches: 6. The germline gives CDR1 SGHNT, CDR2 YYREEE (reference sequence). For the CDR3, the DNA is TGTGCCAGCAGCTTACGGGACAGGGTGCACTACGAGCAGTACTTC. Its protein is CASSLRDRVHYEQYF.

V usage is TRBV29-1 and J usage is TRBJ2-4; D perhaps matches TRBD2 (5 bases). Trimming pared 7 bases from V and 1 base from J, leaving 11 bases between. The CDR3 extends over 13 amino acids. CDR1 and CDR2 from the germline V gene are SQVTM and ANQGSEA. CDR3 in DNA: TGCAGCGCCCAACTAGTGGCCAAAAACATTCAGTACTTC. It encodes CSAQLVAKNIQYF. The full variable domain, its missing parts supplied by reference TRBV29-1 and TRBJ2-4, is SAVISQKPSRDICQRGTSLTIQCQVDSQVTMMFWYRQQPGQSLTLIATANQGSEATYESGFVIDKFPISRPNLTFSTLTVSNMSPEDSSIYLCSAQLVAKNIQYFGAGTRLSVL.

V usage is TRBV2 and J usage is TRBJ2-5, with D hard to call. The V end lost 4 bases, the J end lost 1 base, and 10 bases lay between the germline ends. This CDR3 is built from 14 residues. From germline, CDR1 is SNHLY and CDR2 FYNNEI. CDR3 sequence: CASSVQSPQETQYF. In DNA form, the CDR3 reads TGTGCCAGCAGTGTACAGAGTCCCCAAGAGACCCAGTACTTC. Together with reference TRBV2 and TRBJ2-5, the CDR3 gives the full variable domain: EPEVTQTPSHQVTQMGQEVILRCVPISNHLYFYWYRQILGQKVEFLVSFYNNEISEKSEIFDDQFSVERPDGSNFTLKIRSTKLEDSAMYFCASSVQSPQETQYFGPGTRLLVL.

The chain has TRBV5-4 and TRBJ2-4; 9 nucleotides line up with TRBD2. From germline, CDR1 is SGHNT and CDR2 YYREEE (reference sequence). The CDR3 is made up of 19 amino acids. Germline trimming cut 4 bases from V and 0 bases from J; bases unmatched to any gene: 14. This CDR3 reads CASSPRTSATVKAKNIQYF. CDR3 sequence (DNA): TGTGCCAGCAGCCCCCGGACTAGCGCCACCGTTAAAGCCAAAAACATTCAGTACTTC.

The rearrangement links TRBV7-8 to TRBJ1-2, with a weak D call TRBD1 (5 bases). Germline assignment: CDR1 SGHVS and CDR2 FQNEAQ. The CDR3 is 15 amino acids. V lost 3 bases, J lost 2 bases, and 13 bases lay in between. The CDR3 DNA reads as TGTGCCAGCAGCTTGTCAGGGAGGGAGAACTATGGCTACACCTTC. This codes for CASSLSGRENYGYTF.

The rearrangement joins TRBV7-9 to TRBJ2-3, with TRBD2 matching 9 bases. The length of the CDR3 is 18 residues. CDR1 is SEHNR, CDR2 FQNEAQ, per germline (reference sequence). V gave up 5 bases and J gave up 6 bases; unmatched junction bases: 18. The CDR3 bases are TGTGCCAGCAGCGTCCTCCATAGGGCGGGAGGGCCGACCGATACGCAGTATTTT. This encodes CASSVLHRAGGPTDTQYF. Using reference TRBV7-9 and TRBJ2-3 for the parts outside the CDR3, the full variable domain is DTGVSQNPRHKITKRGQNVTFRCDPISEHNRLYWYRQTLGQGPEFLTYFQNEAQLEKSRLLSDRFSAERPKGSFSTLEIQRTEQGDSAMYLCASSVLHRAGGPTDTQYFGPGTRLTVL.

This clone was counted a single time. This chain joins TRBV9 and TRBJ2-3, with D maybe TRBD2 (6 bases). Germline CDR1 SGDLS, CDR2 YYNGEE. Trimming took off 0 bases at V and 2 bases at J, with 7 bases between the two ends. The CDR3 contains 14 residues. The CDR3 is CASSVAGDTDTQYF. The CDR3 bases are TGTGCCAGCAGCGTAGCGGGGGACACAGATACGCAGTATTTT.

The rearrangement uses TRBV19 and TRBJ2-7, with 7 bases identical to TRBD2. The CDR3 has 14 amino acids. The V gene's germline CDR1 is LNHDA and CDR2 SQIVND (reference sequence). The ends lost 3 bases at V and 0 bases at J; junction bases unmatched: 2. CDR3 sequence reads: CASSMGGSSYEQYF. CDR3 bases: TGTGCCAGTAGTATGGGCGGGAGCTCCTACGAGCAGTACTTC.

This chain joins TRBV19 and TRBJ2-3; TRBD1 aligns across 8 bases. Germline CDR1 LNHDA, CDR2 SQIVND (reference sequence). V lost 3 bases and J lost 4; bases outside the gene matches: 9. The CDR3 is made up of 16 amino acids. This CDR3 reads CASSMRQGTGADTQYF. In DNA form, the CDR3 reads TGTGCCAGTAGTATGCGACAGGGGACCGGGGCAGATACGCAGTATTTT.

The chain uses TRBV15 and TRBJ1-3; the D gene is possibly TRBD1 (6 bases). Looked up from germline, CDR1 is LNHNV and CDR2 is YYDKDF (reference sequence). The CDR3 is made up of 16 amino acids. Deletions cut 0 bases from V and 4 bases from J, with 13 bases between. The CDR3 loop is CATSRDRGARGNTIYF. For the CDR3, the DNA is TGTGCCACCAGCAGAGATCGGGGGGCTCGAGGAAACACCATATATTTT. The whole variable domain, remainder taken from reference TRBV15 and TRBJ1-3, is DAMVIQNPRYQVTQFGKPVTLSCSQTLNHNVMYWYQQKSSQAPKLLFHYYDKDFNNEADTPDNFQSRRPNTSFCFLDIRSPGLGDTAMYLCATSRDRGARGNTIYFGEGSWLTVV.

The genes are TRBV7-2 and TRBJ2-5; possibly TRBD2 for D (6 bases). V lost 5 bases, J lost 5 bases, and 21 bases lay in between. Germline V CDR1 and CDR2: SGHTA, FQGNSA. The CDR3 extends over 16 amino acids. CDR3: CASSPSVKDSQETQYF. The CDR3 DNA reads TGTGCCAGCAGCCCTAGCGTCAAGGACTCACAGGAGACCCAGTACTTC.

The chain joins TRBV30 to TRBJ2-7, with D tentatively TRBD1 (5 bases). Per germline, CDR1 GTSNPN and CDR2 SVGIG (reference sequence). This CDR3 has 13 residues. The V end was cut by 3 bases, the J end by 3 bases, with 12 bases between. In nucleotides, the CDR3 is TGTGCCTGGAGGGGGCCCGTAAGCTACGAGCAGTACTTC. This gives the protein CAWRGPVSYEQYF.

This chain links TRBV7-6 with TRBJ2-6; D gene uncertain. V was trimmed by 0 bases and J by 0 bases, leaving 9 bases between them. The CDR3 has 17 amino acids. Germline loops: CDR1 SGHVS, CDR2 FNYEAQ. The CDR3 sequence: CASSLAPLSSGANVLTF. In nucleotides, the CDR3 is TGTGCCAGCAGCTTAGCCCCTCTGAGCTCTGGGGCCAACGTCCTGACTTTC.

The sample holds one count of this clone. The chain recombines TRBV2 with TRBJ1-3; tentatively, D is TRBD1 (5 bases). With 6 bases removed from V and 4 bases from J, the gap between germline ends came to 10 bases. Germline-derived CDR1 and CDR2 are SNHLY and FYNNEI. This CDR3 contains 13 residues. The CDR3, as DNA: TGTGCCAGCAGGTCAGGGTTGGGAAACACCATATATTTT. It specifies CASRSGLGNTIYF.

V and J are TRBV9 and TRBJ1-6, with 7 nucleotides matching TRBD1. V shed 4 bases, J shed 10 bases, and the junction held 8 bases outside the gene matches. The CDR3 is 14 amino acids. Germline loops: CDR1 SGDLS, CDR2 YYNGEE. Here the CDR3 DNA reads TGTGCCAGCAGCATTACAGGGGAAGAGTCACCCCTCCACTTT. Its translation is CASSITGEESPLHF.

The genes are TRBV14 and TRBJ1-2; D perhaps matches TRBD1 (5 bases). V lost 4 bases and J lost 3, with 15 bases in between. Germline loops: CDR1 SGHDN, CDR2 FVKESK. The CDR3 loop spans 15 amino acids. CDR3 sequence reads: CASSPLGGEDYGYTF. DNA for the CDR3: TGTGCCAGCAGCCCCCTCGGAGGGGAAGACTATGGCTACACCTTC.

The rearrangement joins TRBV6-1 to TRBJ2-1; 8 bases match TRBD2. This CDR3 contains 15 residues. Trimming took 8 bases from V and 0 from J; bases not matched to a gene: 6. From germline, CDR1 is MNHNS and CDR2 SASEGT. The CDR3 DNA sequence: TGTGCCAGCGAAGGACTAGCTAGCTCCTACAATGAGCAGTTCTTC. Translated: CASEGLASSYNEQFF.

The V call is TRBV6-5, the J call TRBJ2-1; D might be TRBD1 (5 bases). V shed 6 bases and J shed 7 bases, with 13 bases lying between them. Looked up from germline, CDR1 is MNHEY and CDR2 is SVGAGI. The CDR3 runs 13 residues. In DNA, the CDR3 is TGTGCCAGCAGAAACATCGCAGGGAATGAGCAGTTCTTC. It is translated as CASRNIAGNEQFF.

The V call is TRBV5-1, the J call TRBJ2-7; D unresolved. V was cut by 4 bases and J by 1 base, with 12 bases left in between. This CDR3 spans 14 amino acids. From germline, CDR1 is SGHRS and CDR2 YFSETQ. In DNA, the CDR3 is TGCGCCAGCAGCACCGAACCAGAATCCTACGAGCAGTACTTC. Residues: CASSTEPESYEQYF.

The CDR3 DNA sequence: TGCGCCAGCAGCTTCGGTCCCCACGAGCAGTACTTC. Encoded protein: CASSFGPHEQYF. The gene calls are TRBV5-1 and TRBJ2-7; D remains ambiguous. Germline V lookup: CDR1 SGHRS, CDR2 YFSETQ. There are 12 residues in the CDR3. Trimming shortened V by 2 bases and J by 5 bases, and 8 bases separated the two germline ends.

The V call is TRBV4-3, the J call TRBJ2-3; possibly TRBD1 for D (5 bases). Trimming took off 5 bases at V and 4 bases at J, with 13 bases between the two ends. From germline, CDR1 is LGHNA and CDR2 YSLEER. The CDR3 loop spans 14 amino acids. This CDR3 reads CASSYQGRADTQYF. The CDR3 nucleotides read TGCGCCAGCAGCTATCAGGGAAGGGCAGATACGCAGTATTTT.

This rearrangement joins TRBV4-3 to TRBJ1-2, with D maybe TRBD1 (6 bases). The CDR3 has 15 amino acids. Germline CDR1 and CDR2: LGHNA and YSLEER. Trimming took off 0 bases at V and 5 bases at J, with 13 bases between the two ends. The CDR3 reads CASSQDTTGIYGYTF. The DNA for the CDR3 is TGCGCCAGCAGCCAAGATACGACAGGAATTTATGGCTACACCTTC.

This clone was counted once. V gene TRBV19 combines with J gene TRBJ1-2; perhaps TRBD1 as D (5 bases). Trimming shortened V by 6 bases and J by 0 bases, and 14 bases separated the two germline ends. Per germline, CDR1 LNHDA and CDR2 SQIVND (reference sequence). The CDR3 runs to 15 residues. For the CDR3, the DNA is TGTGCCAGTAGCCTACAGGCAGTTCCTAACTATGGCTACACCTTC. Translation: CASSLQAVPNYGYTF.

The chain recombines TRBV6-6 with TRBJ2-7; D is undetermined. This CDR3 has 13 residues. Trimming left V 5 bases short and J 7 bases short, with 15 bases between. Germline CDR1 MNHNY, CDR2 SVGAGI (reference sequence). CDR3: CASSGLGIREQYF. In nucleotides, the CDR3 is TGTGCCAGCAGTGGGCTGGGTATTCGGGAGCAGTACTTC.